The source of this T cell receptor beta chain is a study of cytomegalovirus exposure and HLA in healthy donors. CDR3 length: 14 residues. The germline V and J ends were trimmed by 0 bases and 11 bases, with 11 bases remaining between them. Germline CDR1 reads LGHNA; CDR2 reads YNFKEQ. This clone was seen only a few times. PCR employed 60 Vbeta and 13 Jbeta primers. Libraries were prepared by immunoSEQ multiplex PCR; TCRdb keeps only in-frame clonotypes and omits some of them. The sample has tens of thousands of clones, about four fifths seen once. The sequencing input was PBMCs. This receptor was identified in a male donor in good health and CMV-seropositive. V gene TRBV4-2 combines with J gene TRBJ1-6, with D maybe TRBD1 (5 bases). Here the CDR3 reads CASSQDRQNAPLHF. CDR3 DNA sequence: TGTGCCAGCAGCCAAGATCGACAGAACGCACCCCTCCACTTT.